Sequencing of this T cell receptor (beta chain) was carried out in a study of radiation and T cells in renal cell carcinoma. Libraries were prepared by immunoSEQ multiplex PCR; TCRdb keeps only in-frame clonotypes and omits some of them. The data contain tens of thousands of clones, 82% of them singletons. Germline values: CDR1 SGDLS, CDR2 YYNGEE. The CDR3 length is 14 residues. V lost 3 bases and J 7 bases, leaving 13 bases between the germline ends. Time point defined: baseline pretreatment blood. Treatment reported: 15 Gy SBRT to primary tumor, nephrectomy 4 weeks later. This TCR derives from a man aged 55-75 years with renal cell carcinoma. The sequences come from blood, collected from a patient whose treatment included radiotherapy and nephrectomy. The V gene is TRBV9, the J gene TRBJ2-2; D uncertain. The CDR3 nucleotides read TGTGCCAGCAGCGCGACCCAGAATGGCGGGGAGCTGTTTTTT. It is translated as CASSATQNGGELFF. Full variable domain (remainder filled in from reference TRBV9 and TRBJ2-2): DSGVTQTPKHLITATGQRVTLRCSPRSGDLSVYWYQQSLDQGLQFLIQYYNGEERAKGNILERFSAQQFPDLHSELNLSSLELGDSALYFCASSATQNGGELFFGEGSRLTVL.